Following are 22 T cell receptor beta chains from one sample sequenced in a study of early T cells in non-severe SARS-CoV-2 infection. TCRdb called the 5' RACE reads again in MiXCR, with one record for every CDR3 protein. The sample consists of 70,000 or so distinct CDR3 sequences, around an eighth of them appearing once. Sequenced input: whole blood. Source of these receptors: an adult who was a healthcare worker with PCR-confirmed SARS-CoV-2 infection or an uninfected control (not recorded which).

This chain links TRBV28 with TRBJ2-7; D not certain. The V gene's germline CDR1 is MDHEN and CDR2 SYDVKM. The CDR3 runs 11 residues. The germline V and J ends were trimmed by 7 bases and 6 bases, with 10 bases remaining between them. CDR3 amino acids: CASNNLSEQYF. The CDR3 coding sequence is TGTGCCAGCAACAACTTGAGCGAGCAGTACTTC.

This clonotype came up many times. The chain carries TRBV28 and TRBJ2-3, with a tentative D call TRBD2 (6 bases). Trimming removed 4 bases from V and 1 base from J, with 12 bases in between. Germline values: CDR1 MDHEN, CDR2 SYDVKM. The CDR3 contains 15 residues. The chain's CDR3 is CASSSPGVGTDTQYF. CDR3 in DNA: TGTGCCAGCAGTTCCCCGGGAGTCGGCACAGATACGCAGTATTTT.

There are many counts of this clonotype. This chain joins TRBV2 and TRBJ1-1, with TRBD1 matching over 7 bases. Germline CDR1 SNHLY, CDR2 FYNNEI. V shed 5 bases, J shed 8 bases, and the junction held 2 bases outside the gene matches. This CDR3 spans 11 amino acids. The CDR3 here is CASSWTGEAFF. The DNA for the CDR3 is TGTGCCAGCAGTTGGACAGGAGAAGCTTTCTTT.

This clonotype was observed many times. The rearrangement uses TRBV20-1 and TRBJ2-7; no definite D call. The germline gives CDR1 DFQATT, CDR2 SNEGSKA (reference sequence). CDR3 size: 11 residues. The CDR3 bases are TGCCCTCCCCCCTCCCCCGTGGAGCAGTACTTC. Translation: CPPPSPVEQYF.

This clonotype was counted many times. The chain uses TRBV3-1 and TRBJ2-4; D gene unclear. The V and J ends lost 1 base and 8 bases respectively, with 3 bases between them. The CDR3 spans 11 residues. Germline-derived CDR1 and CDR2 are LGHDT and YNNKEL (reference sequence). Written as DNA, the CDR3 is TGTGCCAGCAGCCAAGGTTACATTCAGTACTTC. Residues: CASSQGYIQYF.

This clonotype showed up just once. The V and J genes are TRBV5-1 and TRBJ2-3; no definite D call. Looked up from germline, CDR1 is SGHRS and CDR2 is YFSETQ. The CDR3 covers 14 residues. V shed 1 base and J shed 0 bases, with 6 bases lying between them. CDR3 sequence: CASSLPQSTDTQYF. The DNA of the CDR3 is TGCGCCAGCAGCTTGCCGCAGAGCACAGATACGCAGTATTTT. The full variable domain, completed using reference TRBV5-1 and TRBJ2-3, is KAGVTQTPRYLIKTRGQQVTLSCSPISGHRSVSWYQQTPGQGLQFLFEYFSETQRNKGNFPGRFSGRQFSNSRSEMNVSTLELGDSALYLCASSLPQSTDTQYFGPGTRLTVL.

This clonotype was found many times. The gene calls are TRBV6-5 and TRBJ1-5; D remains ambiguous. The CDR3 is made up of 13 amino acids. Looked up from germline, CDR1 is MNHEY and CDR2 is SVGAGI. Trimming took 8 bases from V and 3 from J, leaving 11 bases between them. CDR3 region: CASRDGNNQPQHF. In nucleotides, the CDR3 is TGTGCCAGCCGTGACGGCAACAATCAGCCCCAGCATTTT.

This clonotype was observed many times. This chain connects TRBV6-2 or TRBV6-3 to TRBJ1-2; 8 bases align to TRBD1. CDR1 and CDR2 (germline): MNHEY, SVGEGT. The CDR3 totals 13 residues. With 10 bases clipped from V and 4 bases from J, the junction kept 8 bases outside the gene matches. The CDR3 loop is CATPDRGGYGYTF. The CDR3 DNA sequence: TGTGCCACACCCGACAGGGGCGGCTATGGCTACACCTTC.

This clonotype was counted ten times or more. For the CDR3, the DNA is TGTGCCAGCAGTCGGGGCGGGTTAAACACCGGGGAGCTGTTTTTT. This translates into CASSRGGLNTGELFF. The V and J genes are TRBV28 and TRBJ2-2; possibly TRBD1 or TRBD2 for D (5 bases each). CDR1 is MDHEN, CDR2 SYDVKM, per germline. CDR3 size: 15 residues. The V end lost 5 bases, the J end lost 2 bases, and 12 bases lay between the germline ends. The entire variable domain, with the rest obtained from reference TRBV28 and TRBJ2-2, is as follows: DVKVTQSSRYLVKRTGEKVFLECVQDMDHENMFWYRQDPGLGLRLIYFSYDVKMKEKGDIPEGYSVSREKKERFSLILESASTNQTSMYLCASSRGGLNTGELFFGEGSRLTVL.

This sequence joins TRBV28 and TRBJ2-1, with 7 bases aligning to TRBD2. The CDR3 sequence is 15 residues long. The junction had 8 bases not matched to a gene; V was cut back by 1 base and J by 8 bases. Germline V gene data show CDR1 as MDHEN and CDR2 as SYDVKM. DNA for the CDR3: TGTGCCAGCAGTTTATTTGGCGGGAGTGCGGATGAGCAGTTCTTC. Its protein is CASSLFGGSADEQFF.

The V call is TRBV28, the J call TRBJ1-5, with D uncertain. The germline CDR1 and CDR2 sequences are MDHEN and SYDVKM. Trimming pared 3 bases from V and 5 bases from J, leaving 11 bases between. The CDR3 runs 14 residues. In DNA, the CDR3 is TGTGCCAGCAGTTTGGGTGGTCCTCATCAGCCCCAGCATTTT. This sequence encodes CASSLGGPHQPQHF.

The table lists this clonotype with many counts. J is TRBJ2-7 and V is TRBV19; D is possibly TRBD1 (5 bases). The V gene lost 0 bases and the J gene lost 7 bases, with 10 bases spanning the gap. The CDR3 covers 13 residues. Germline CDR1 reads LNHDA; CDR2 reads SQIVND (reference sequence). CDR3 DNA: TGTGCCAGTAGTATAGATGGGGCGCATGAGCAGTACTTC. This gives the protein CASSIDGAHEQYF.

This clonotype has ten or more counts. The chain couples TRBV11-2 to TRBJ2-6, with 8 nucleotides matching TRBD1. The CDR3 extends over 19 amino acids. The J segment lost 0 bases and the V segment lost 4 bases, leaving 11 bases of the junction unmatched. Germline V gene lookup returns CDR1 SGHAT and CDR2 FQNNGV. The CDR3 bases are TGTGCCAGCAGCTACCTCCGACAGGGGCAACCCTCTGGGGCCAACGTCCTGACTTTC. Amino acid sequence: CASSYLRQGQPSGANVLTF.

The chain links TRBV29-1 to TRBJ1-6; weak D call: TRBD1 (5 bases). The CDR3 covers 13 residues. Germline V gene lookup returns CDR1 SQVTM and CDR2 ANQGSEA. V was shortened by 6 bases and J by 1 base, with 7 bases between the two germline ends. The chain's CDR3 is CSVRQSYNSPLHF. CDR3 in DNA: TGCAGCGTCCGACAGTCCTATAATTCACCCCTCCACTTT.

This chain joins TRBV10-3 and TRBJ2-7; maybe TRBD2 (7 bases). CDR1 and CDR2 from the germline V gene are ENHRY and SYGVKD. This CDR3 has 16 residues. Trimming pared 2 bases from V and 3 bases from J, leaving 17 bases between. The CDR3 sequence is CAISEGGGGQYYEQYF. Here the CDR3 DNA reads TGTGCCATCAGTGAGGGTGGCGGGGGCCAGTACTACGAGCAGTACTTC.

This clonotype came up many times. The gene calls are TRBV12-3 or TRBV12-4 and TRBJ1-2; maybe TRBD1 (5 bases). This CDR3 has 11 residues. The V gene lost 10 bases and the J gene lost 4 bases, with 10 bases spanning the gap. CDR3 in amino acids: CATTDSYGYTF. CDR3 nucleotide sequence: TGTGCCACCACCGACAGCTATGGCTACACCTTC.

This clonotype was recorded many times. The chain's CDR3 is CASSLHGSLSYGYTF. CDR3 bases: TGTGCCAGCAGCCTCCATGGCAGTCTAAGCTATGGCTACACCTTC. The chain employs TRBV6-6 and TRBJ1-2; D remains ambiguous. Germline values: CDR1 MNHNY, CDR2 SVGAGI (reference sequence). V gave up 6 bases and J gave up 4 bases, with 18 bases separating them. The CDR3 loop spans 15 amino acids.

This rearrangement joins TRBV7-9 to TRBJ2-2; D uncertain. The CDR3 runs 14 residues. CDR1 is SEHNR, CDR2 FQNEAQ, per germline (reference sequence). V dropped 8 bases and J dropped 7 bases, with 17 bases sitting between them. CDR3 amino acids: CASRRAVDIGELFF. CDR3 nucleotide sequence: TGTGCCAGCCGAAGGGCGGTCGACATCGGGGAGCTGTTTTTT. Combining the CDR3 with reference TRBV7-9 and TRBJ2-2 gives the whole variable domain DTGVSQNPRHKITKRGQNVTFRCDPISEHNRLYWYRQTLGQGPEFLTYFQNEAQLEKSRLLSDRFSAERPKGSFSTLEIQRTEQGDSAMYLCASRRAVDIGELFFGEGSRLTVL.

This clonotype came up many times. The V gene is TRBV29-1, the J gene TRBJ2-5, with 7 bases fitting TRBD1. Trimming cost V 5 bases and J 4 bases; bases outside gene matches: 7. Per germline, CDR1 SQVTM and CDR2 ANQGSEA. CDR3 length: 13 amino acids. The CDR3 nucleotides read TGCAGCGTTCTCCGGACAGGTTCAGAGACCCAGTACTTC. This sequence encodes CSVLRTGSETQYF.

This clonotype showed up many times. The chain has TRBV7-2 and TRBJ2-5; 9 bases fit TRBD1. Germline CDR1 and CDR2: SGHTA and FQGNSA. The CDR3 length is 14 residues. Unmatched junction bases numbered 5, after V lost 4 bases and J lost 5 bases. CDR3 nucleotides: TGTGCCAGCAGCTGGGACAGGGCGGCGGAGACCCAGTACTTC. This sequence encodes CASSWDRAAETQYF.

This clonotype was detected many times. This sequence joins TRBV7-9 and TRBJ2-1; 8 bases are shared with TRBD1. The trim removed 4 bases at V and 4 bases at J, leaving 6 bases unmatched. CDR1 is SEHNR, CDR2 FQNEAQ, per germline (reference sequence). The CDR3 consists of 15 residues. As DNA, the CDR3 is TGTGCCAGCAGCTCAGACAGGGGACTTTACAATGAGCAGTTCTTC. It codes for CASSSDRGLYNEQFF.

This clonotype was detected many times. The V call is TRBV7-8, the J call TRBJ2-5; TRBD1 aligns across 11 bases. V shed 0 bases and J 2 bases; nucleotides not matched to a gene: 5. Germline values: CDR1 SGHVS, CDR2 FQNEAQ. This CDR3 is built from 17 residues. For the CDR3, the DNA is TGTGCCAGCAGCTTAGCTTACGGGGACAGGGGGCAAGAGACCCAGTACTTC. As protein: CASSLAYGDRGQETQYF. Drawing the rest from reference TRBV7-8 and TRBJ2-5, the complete variable domain is GAGVSQSPRYKVAKRGQDVALRCDPISGHVSLFWYQQALGQGPEFLTYFQNEAQLDKSGLPSDRFFAERPEGSVSTLKIQRTQQEDSAVYLCASSLAYGDRGQETQYFGPGTRLLVL.